These T cell receptor beta chains were read from a single sample in a study of cytomegalovirus exposure and HLA in healthy donors. Only in-frame clones appear in the TCRdb table, and some are missing; sequencing was by immunoSEQ multiplex PCR. The sample holds about 160,000 clones, over 75% seen once. The material sequenced was PBMCs. These TCRs come from a woman in her fifties or sixties in good health and CMV-seropositive. CDR3s include the opening cysteine and the closing phenylalanine or tryptophan. A D gene is named only where the DNA matches it firmly. Not all rows give a size; the values are once, few, many and, for expanded clones, a class.

>TRBV5-5|NA|NA|TRBJ1-3
TGTGCCAGCAGCTTGGACGCTGGGCGGGCGAACACCATATATTTT
CASSLDAGRANTIYF
>TRBV9|TRBD2|NA|TRBJ2-3
TGTGCCAGCAGCCCCCCCCGGGAGGGCCCAGATACGCAGTATTTT
CASSPPREGPDTQYF
>TRBV28|NA|NA|TRBJ1-5
TGTGCCAGCAGTTCCGTTAATCAGCCCCAGCATTTT
CASSSVNQPQHF
>TRBV7-9|NA|NA|TRBJ1-2
TGTTCCAGCGAAGCGGGGAGTGGTGGCTACACCTTC
CSSEAGSGGYTF
>TRBV29-1|TRBD1|NA|TRBJ1-4
TGCAGCGGCAGGGGGCCGTCTAATGAAAAACTGTTTTTT
CSGRGPSNEKLFF
>TRBV5-4|TRBD1|NA|TRBJ2-7
TGTGCCAGCAGCACCCCGGGACAGGACAACGCGCAGTACTTC
CASSTPGQDNAQYF
>TRBV28|NA|NA|TRBJ2-5
TGTGCCAGCAGTTCTCTTGGTCCTAAGTACTTC
CASSSLGPKYF
>TRBV7-2|NA|NA|TRBJ1-2
TGTGCCAGCAGCTTAATCCCGCTGACAGCTAACTATGGCTACACCTTC
CASSLIPLTANYGYTF
>TRBV15|NA|NA|TRBJ1-1
TGTGCCACCAGCCTCCGCGGGACTGAAGCTTTCTTT
CATSLRGTEAFF
>TRBV27|TRBD2|NA|TRBJ2-1
TGTGCCAGCAGTTTCGGGGGGGCCTACAATGAGCAGTTCTTC
CASSFGGAYNEQFF
>TRBV7-2|NA|NA|TRBJ2-1
TGTGCCAGCAGTCAAGGGGGGACTAAGCAGTTCTTC
CASSQGGTKQFF
>TRBV30|NA|NA|TRBJ1-2
TGTGCCTGGAGTGTAGGATATGGGCCCTATGGCTACACCTTC
CAWSVGYGPYGYTF
>TRBV6-1|NA|NA|TRBJ1-2
TGTGCCAGCAGGGAAGGGACTTCCGGGGGTGGCTACACCTTC
CASREGTSGGGYTF
>TRBV28|TRBD1|NA|TRBJ2-7
TGTGCCAGCAGTCCCTCAGGGGGCAGGCTCTACGAGCAGTACTTC
CASSPSGGRLYEQYF
>TRBV19|NA|few|TRBJ1-1
TGTGCCAGTAGTAGTAGAAGAGATGGCACTGAAGCTTTCTTT
CASSSRRDGTEAFF
>TRBV2|TRBD2|once|TRBJ2-3
TGTGCCAGCAGGGTAGCGGGGACTCTTTCCACAGATACGCAGTATTTT
CASRVAGTLSTDTQYF
>TRBV5-1|TRBD1|NA|TRBJ2-3
TGCGCCAGCAGCTTGTGGCCCGGGACAGGGCCTAACACAGATACGCAGTATTTT
CASSLWPGTGPNTDTQYF
>TRBV4-3|NA|NA|TRBJ2-7
TGCGACAGCAGCCAAGACTCCGCGGTTAGCTCCTACGAGCAGTACTTC
CDSSQDSAVSSYEQYF
>TRBV10-3|NA|once|TRBJ2-7
TGTGCCATCAGTGAGGCTAGCTCCTACGAGCAGTACTTC
CAISEASSYEQYF
>TRBV6-1|NA|NA|TRBJ2-7
TGTGCCAGCAGCTCGGACAGACCCTACGAGCAGTACTTC
CASSSDRPYEQYF
>TRBV5-1|TRBD1|NA|TRBJ1-2
TGCGCCAGCAGCTTGGTACAGGGGAGTGGGGGCTACACCTTC
CASSLVQGSGGYTF
>TRBV28|NA|NA|TRBJ2-6
TGTGCCAGCAGGGGGGCCACTGGGGCCAACGTCCTGACTTTC
CASRGATGANVLTF
>TRBV7-3|TRBD2|NA|TRBJ2-1
TGTGCCAGCAGCCCAAGACGTACTAGCGGGACCTCCGAGCAGTTCTTC
CASSPRRTSGTSEQFF
>TRBV11-2|NA|once|TRBJ2-3
TGTGCCAGCAGCTTATTCCGGGGGGCGGCAGATACGCAGTATTTT
CASSLFRGAADTQYF
>TRBV6-5|NA|NA|TRBJ1-2
TGTGCCAGCAGCCCCCTCTCGACAGGTGGAGTCAGCTACACCTTC
CASSPLSTGGVSYTF
>TRBV19|NA|once|TRBJ2-3
TGTGCCACCAGACAGGCGAGCACAGATACGCAGTATTTT
CATRQASTDTQYF
>TRBV11-2|NA|NA|TRBJ1-1
TGTGCCAGCAGCTCGCGAAACACTGAAGCTTTCTTT
CASSSRNTEAFF
>TRBV28|NA|NA|TRBJ2-7
TGTGCCAGCAGTGCGACAGACATTTTCCCCTACGAGCAGTACTTC
CASSATDIFPYEQYF
>TRBV19|NA|NA|TRBJ1-2
TGTGCCAGTAGTCCCCGGACATCAGGTGGCTACACCTTC
CASSPRTSGGYTF